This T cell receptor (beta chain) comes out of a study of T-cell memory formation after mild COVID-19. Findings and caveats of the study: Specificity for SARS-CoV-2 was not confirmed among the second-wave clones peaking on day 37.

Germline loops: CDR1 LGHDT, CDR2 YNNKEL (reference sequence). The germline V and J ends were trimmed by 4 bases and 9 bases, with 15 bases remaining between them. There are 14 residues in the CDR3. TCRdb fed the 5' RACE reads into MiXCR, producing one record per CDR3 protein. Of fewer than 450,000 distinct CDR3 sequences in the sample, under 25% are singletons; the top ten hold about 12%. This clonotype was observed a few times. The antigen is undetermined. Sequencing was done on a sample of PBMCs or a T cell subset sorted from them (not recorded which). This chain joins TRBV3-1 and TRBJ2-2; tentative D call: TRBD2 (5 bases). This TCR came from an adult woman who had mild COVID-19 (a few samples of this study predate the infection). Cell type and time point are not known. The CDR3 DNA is TGTGCCAGCAGCCCACTAGGGCCCAAATGGGAGCTGTTTTTT. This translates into CASSPLGPKWELFF.